This is a list of T cell receptor beta chains from one sample in a study of cytomegalovirus exposure and HLA in healthy donors. Generated by immunoSEQ multiplex PCR, the TCRdb table keeps only in-frame clones and is missing some. Seen here are some 170,000 clones, around nine tenths observed once, and the top ten hold roughly 2.5%. Material: PBMCs. These receptors all come from a man aged 18 to 30 in good health and CMV-seropositive. Each CDR3 is given with its conserved first and last residue. The D gene is left open where the match is weak. Only part of the rows carry a size: once, few, many, or a class if the clone is expanded.

.	TRBV6-1	TRBJ2-7	once	CASSEGETYEQYF	TGTGCCAGCAGTGAAGGGGAGACCTACGAGCAGTACTTC
.	TRBV5-1	TRBJ1-2	.	CASSLAGRVLDGYTF	TGCGCCAGCAGCTTGGCAGGGAGGGTTTTGGATGGCTACACCTTC
TRBD2	TRBV27	TRBJ2-1	.	CASSRGSGGASSYNEQFF	TGTGCCAGCAGCCGTGGTAGCGGGGGTGCGAGCTCCTACAATGAGCAGTTCTTC
TRBD1	TRBV7-6	TRBJ2-7	once	CASSRTTGTTFVISYEQYF	TGTGCCAGCAGCCGTACGACAGGGACGACATTCGTCATCTCCTACGAGCAGTACTTC
.	TRBV6-1	TRBJ1-5	.	CASSRGIGNQPQHF	TGTGCCAGCAGCAGGGGTATCGGCAATCAGCCCCAGCATTTT
.	TRBV7-9	TRBJ1-1	.	CASSSPGNTEAFF	TGTGCCAGCAGCTCTCCAGGGAACACTGAAGCTTTCTTT
.	TRBV28	TRBJ2-7	.	CASSPSRVLPYEQYF	TGTGCCAGCAGTCCCTCCCGAGTGCTCCCCTACGAGCAGTACTTC
.	TRBV4-1	TRBJ1-2	.	CASSQGPSTEANYGYTF	TGCGCCAGCAGCCAAGGGCCCAGTACAGAAGCTAACTATGGCTACACCTTC
.	TRBV18	TRBJ1-2	.	CASSLRTSANYGYTF	TGTGCCAGCTCCCTACGGACAAGCGCCAACTATGGCTACACCTTC
TRBD1	TRBV19	TRBJ2-5	few	CASSKTGEETQYF	TGTGCCAGTAGCAAGACAGGGGAAGAGACCCAGTACTTC
.	TRBV6-5	TRBJ2-3	.	CASSYSYPGDTQYF	TGTGCCAGCAGTTACTCGTACCCGGGAGATACGCAGTATTTT
.	TRBV7-9	TRBJ1-5	.	CASSPNQPQHF	TGTGCCAGCAGCCCTAATCAGCCCCAGCATTTT
.	TRBV7-9	TRBJ2-7	.	CASSPPGIGYEQYF	TGTGCCAGCAGCCCACCGGGTATTGGGTACGAGCAGTACTTC
TRBD2	TRBV19	TRBJ2-5	.	CASSISGGVETQYF	TGTGCCAGTAGTATAAGCGGGGGAGTCGAGACCCAGTACTTC
.	TRBV28	TRBJ1-6	few	CASSLSGGRNSPLHF	TGTGCCAGCAGTTTATCCGGGGGTAGGAATTCACCCCTCCACTTT
TRBD2	TRBV7-9	TRBJ2-3	few	CASSLGLADTQYF	TGTGCCAGCAGCTTGGGACTAGCGGATACGCAGTATTTT